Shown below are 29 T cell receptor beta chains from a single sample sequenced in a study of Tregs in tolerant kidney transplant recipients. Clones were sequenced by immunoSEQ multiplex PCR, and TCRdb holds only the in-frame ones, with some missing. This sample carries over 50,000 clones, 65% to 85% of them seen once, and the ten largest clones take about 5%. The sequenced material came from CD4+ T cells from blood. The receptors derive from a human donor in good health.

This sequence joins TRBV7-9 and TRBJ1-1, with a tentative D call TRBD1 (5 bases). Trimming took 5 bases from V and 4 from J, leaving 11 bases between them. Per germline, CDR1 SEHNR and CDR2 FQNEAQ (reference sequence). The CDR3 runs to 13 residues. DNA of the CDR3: TGTGCCAGCAGCCGACAGTCCACCACTGAAGCTTTCTTT. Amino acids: CASSRQSTTEAFF.

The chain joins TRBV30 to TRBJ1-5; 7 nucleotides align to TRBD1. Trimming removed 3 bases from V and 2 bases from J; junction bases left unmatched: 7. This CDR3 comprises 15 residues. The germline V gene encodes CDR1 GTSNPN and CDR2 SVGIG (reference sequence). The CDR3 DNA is TGTGCCTGGAGCGGTACAGGGGATGGCAATCAGCCCCAGCATTTT. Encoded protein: CAWSGTGDGNQPQHF.

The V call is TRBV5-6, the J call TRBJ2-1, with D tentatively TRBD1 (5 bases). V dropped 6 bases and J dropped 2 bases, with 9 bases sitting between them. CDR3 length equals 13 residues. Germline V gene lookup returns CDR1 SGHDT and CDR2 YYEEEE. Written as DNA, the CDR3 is TGTGCCAGCACTAGGGGCGCCTACAATGAGCAGTTCTTC. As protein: CASTRGAYNEQFF.

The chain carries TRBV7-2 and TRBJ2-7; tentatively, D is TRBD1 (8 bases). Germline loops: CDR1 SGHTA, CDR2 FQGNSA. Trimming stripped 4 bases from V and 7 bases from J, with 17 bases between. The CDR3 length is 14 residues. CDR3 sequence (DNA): TGTGCCAGCAGCTCACAGGGGGGGCCGGGGGAGCAGTACTTC. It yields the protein CASSSQGGPGEQYF.

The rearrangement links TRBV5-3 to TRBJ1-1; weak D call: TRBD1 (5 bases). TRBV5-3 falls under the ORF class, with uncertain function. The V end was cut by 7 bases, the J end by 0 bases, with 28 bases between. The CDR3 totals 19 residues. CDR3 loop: CARDPYFRGASGVNTEAFF. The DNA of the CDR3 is TGTGCCAGAGACCCATACTTTAGGGGAGCCTCTGGTGTGAACACTGAAGCTTTCTTT.

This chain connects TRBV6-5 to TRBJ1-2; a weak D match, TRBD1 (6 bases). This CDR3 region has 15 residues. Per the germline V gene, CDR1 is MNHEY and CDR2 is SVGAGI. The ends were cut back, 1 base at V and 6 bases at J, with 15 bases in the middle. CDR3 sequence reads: CASSYFLGGGDGYTF. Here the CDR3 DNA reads TGTGCCAGCAGTTACTTTTTAGGGGGTGGGGATGGCTACACCTTC.

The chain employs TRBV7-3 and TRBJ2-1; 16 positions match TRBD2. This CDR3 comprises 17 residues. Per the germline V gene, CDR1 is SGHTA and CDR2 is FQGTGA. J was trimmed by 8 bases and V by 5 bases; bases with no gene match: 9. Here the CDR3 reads CASSPATGTSGRDEQFF. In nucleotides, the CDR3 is TGTGCCAGCAGCCCAGCCACCGGGACTAGCGGGAGGGATGAGCAGTTCTTC.

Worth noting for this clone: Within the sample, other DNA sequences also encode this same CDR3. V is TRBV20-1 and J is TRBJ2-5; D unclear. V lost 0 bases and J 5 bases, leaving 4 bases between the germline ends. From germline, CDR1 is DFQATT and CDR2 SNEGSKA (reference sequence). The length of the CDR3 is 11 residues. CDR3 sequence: CSARDWETQYF. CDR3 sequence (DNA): TGCAGTGCTAGAGATTGGGAGACCCAGTACTTC.

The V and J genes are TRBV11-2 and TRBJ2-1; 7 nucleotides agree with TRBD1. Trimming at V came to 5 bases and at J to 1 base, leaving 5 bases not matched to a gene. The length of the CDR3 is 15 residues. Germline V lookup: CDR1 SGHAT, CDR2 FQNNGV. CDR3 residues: CASSVTTGSYNEQFF. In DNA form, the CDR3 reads TGTGCCAGCAGCGTGACGACAGGGTCCTACAATGAGCAGTTCTTC.

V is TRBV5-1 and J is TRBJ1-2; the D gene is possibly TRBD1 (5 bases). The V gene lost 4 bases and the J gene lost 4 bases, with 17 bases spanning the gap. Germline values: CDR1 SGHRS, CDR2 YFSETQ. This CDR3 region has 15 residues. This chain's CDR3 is CASSLDTGFVYGYTF. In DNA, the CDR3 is TGCGCCAGCAGCCTGGACACAGGATTTGTCTATGGCTACACCTTC.

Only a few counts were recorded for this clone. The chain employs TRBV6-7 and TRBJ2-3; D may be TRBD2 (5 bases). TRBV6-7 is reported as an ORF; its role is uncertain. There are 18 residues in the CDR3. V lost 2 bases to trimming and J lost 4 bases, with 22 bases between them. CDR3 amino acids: CASSYGCGTSAEADTQYF. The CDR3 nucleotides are TGTGCCAGCAGTTACGGTTGCGGTACATCAGCGGAGGCAGATACGCAGTATTTT.

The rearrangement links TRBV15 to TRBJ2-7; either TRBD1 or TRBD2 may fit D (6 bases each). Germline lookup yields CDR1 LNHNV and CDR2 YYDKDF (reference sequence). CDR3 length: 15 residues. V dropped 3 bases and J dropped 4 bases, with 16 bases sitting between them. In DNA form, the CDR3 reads TGTGCCACCAGCAGGGAGGGGGGCCCTCAGTACGAGCAGTACTTC. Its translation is CATSREGGPQYEQYF.

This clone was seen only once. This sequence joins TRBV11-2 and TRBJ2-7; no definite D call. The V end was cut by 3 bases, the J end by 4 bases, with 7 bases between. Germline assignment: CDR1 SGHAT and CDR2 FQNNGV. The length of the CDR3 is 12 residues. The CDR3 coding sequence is TGTGCCAGCAGCTTCTTCGGTTACGAGCAGTACTTC. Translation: CASSFFGYEQYF.

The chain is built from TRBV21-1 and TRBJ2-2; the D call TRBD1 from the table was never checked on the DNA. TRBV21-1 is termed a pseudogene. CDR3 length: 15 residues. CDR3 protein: CASSKLTGKAGELFF. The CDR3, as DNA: TGTGCCAGCAGCAAACTGACAGGGAAGGCCGGGGAGCTGTTTTTT.

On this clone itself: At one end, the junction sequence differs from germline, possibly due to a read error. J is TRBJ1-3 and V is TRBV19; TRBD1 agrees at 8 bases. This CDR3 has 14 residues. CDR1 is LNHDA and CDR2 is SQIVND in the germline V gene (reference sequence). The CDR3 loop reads CASSLFGQGSTIYF. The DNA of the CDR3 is TGTGCCAGTAGTCTATTCGGACAGGGAAGCACCATATATTTT. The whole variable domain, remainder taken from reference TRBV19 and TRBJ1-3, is DGGITQSPKYLFRKEGQNVTLSCEQNLNHDAMYWYRQDPGQGLRLIYYSQIVNDFQKGDIAEGYSVSREKKESFPLTVTSAQKNPTAFYLCASSLFGQGSTIYFGEGSWLTVV.

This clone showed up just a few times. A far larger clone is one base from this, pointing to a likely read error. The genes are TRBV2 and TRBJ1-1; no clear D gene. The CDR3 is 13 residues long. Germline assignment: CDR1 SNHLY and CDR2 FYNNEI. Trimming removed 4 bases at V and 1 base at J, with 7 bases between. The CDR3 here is CASSVDGNTEAFF. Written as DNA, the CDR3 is TGTGCCAGCAGTGTGGACGGGAACACTGAAGCTTTCTTT.

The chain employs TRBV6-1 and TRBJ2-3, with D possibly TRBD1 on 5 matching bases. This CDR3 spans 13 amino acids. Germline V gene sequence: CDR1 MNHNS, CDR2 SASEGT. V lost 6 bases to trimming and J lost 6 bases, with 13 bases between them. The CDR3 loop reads CASSLDRWDTQYF. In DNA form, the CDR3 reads TGTGCCAGCAGCCTTGACAGATGGGATACGCAGTATTTT.

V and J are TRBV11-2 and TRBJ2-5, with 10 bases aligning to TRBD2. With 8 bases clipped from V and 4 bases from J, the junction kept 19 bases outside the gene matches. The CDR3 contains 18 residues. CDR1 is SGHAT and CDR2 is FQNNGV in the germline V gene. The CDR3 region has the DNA TGTGCCAGCGCGCCGGGTAGCGGGAGGTTTCGGGGAGGAGAGACCCAGTACTTC. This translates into CASAPGSGRFRGGETQYF. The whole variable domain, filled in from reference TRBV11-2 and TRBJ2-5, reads EAGVAQSPRYKIIEKRQSVAFWCNPISGHATLYWYQQILGQGPKLLIQFQNNGVVDDSQLPKDRFSAERLKGVDSTLKIQPAKLEDSAVYLCASAPGSGRFRGGETQYFGPGTRLLVL.

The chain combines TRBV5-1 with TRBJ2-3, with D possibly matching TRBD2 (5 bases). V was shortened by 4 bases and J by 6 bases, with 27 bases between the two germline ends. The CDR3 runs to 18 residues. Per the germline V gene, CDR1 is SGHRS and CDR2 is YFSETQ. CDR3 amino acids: CASSLGTRWRTPGDTQYF. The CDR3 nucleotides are TGCGCCAGCAGCCTCGGCACCCGGTGGCGGACCCCGGGGGATACGCAGTATTTT.

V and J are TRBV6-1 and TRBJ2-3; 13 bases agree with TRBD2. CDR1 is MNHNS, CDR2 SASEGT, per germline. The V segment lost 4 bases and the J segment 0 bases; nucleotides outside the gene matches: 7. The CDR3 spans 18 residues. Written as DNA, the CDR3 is TGTGCCAGCAGTGCCCAGGGACTAGCGGGGCCTAGCACAGATACGCAGTATTTT. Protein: CASSAQGLAGPSTDTQYF.

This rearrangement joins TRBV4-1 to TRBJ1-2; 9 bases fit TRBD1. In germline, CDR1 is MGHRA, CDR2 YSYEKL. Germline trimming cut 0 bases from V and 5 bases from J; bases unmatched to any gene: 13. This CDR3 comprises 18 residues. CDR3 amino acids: CASSQDPLRDREVYGYTF. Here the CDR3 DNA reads TGCGCCAGCAGCCAAGATCCCCTGCGGGACAGGGAAGTTTATGGCTACACCTTC.

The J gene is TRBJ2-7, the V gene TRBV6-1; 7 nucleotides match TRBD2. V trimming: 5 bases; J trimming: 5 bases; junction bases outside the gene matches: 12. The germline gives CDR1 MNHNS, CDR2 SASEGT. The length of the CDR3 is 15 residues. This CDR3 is CASSSGRGGAHEQYF. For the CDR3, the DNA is TGTGCCAGCAGTTCCGGCCGCGGGGGTGCCCACGAGCAGTACTTC.

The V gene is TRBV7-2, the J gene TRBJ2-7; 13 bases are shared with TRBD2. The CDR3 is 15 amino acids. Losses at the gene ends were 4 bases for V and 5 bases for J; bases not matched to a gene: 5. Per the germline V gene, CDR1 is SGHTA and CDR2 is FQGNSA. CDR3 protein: CASSSQLAGGDEQYF. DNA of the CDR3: TGTGCCAGCAGCTCTCAACTAGCGGGAGGGGACGAGCAGTACTTC. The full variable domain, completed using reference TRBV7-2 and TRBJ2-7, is GAGVSQSPSNKVTEKGKDVELRCDPISGHTALYWYRQSLGQGLEFLIYFQGNSAPDKSGLPSDRFSAERTGGSVSTLTIQRTQQEDSAVYLCASSSQLAGGDEQYFGPGTRLTVT.

The CDR3 DNA reads TGTGCCAGCAGCTCTTGGACTAGCGGGAGCCTCCCCTACGAGCAGTACTTC. Protein sequence: CASSSWTSGSLPYEQYF. The V call is TRBV7-2, the J call TRBJ2-7; 13 bases agree with TRBD2. The J segment lost 2 bases and the V segment lost 4 bases, leaving 8 bases of the junction unmatched. Germline-derived CDR1 and CDR2 are SGHTA and FQGNSA. The CDR3 contains 17 residues.

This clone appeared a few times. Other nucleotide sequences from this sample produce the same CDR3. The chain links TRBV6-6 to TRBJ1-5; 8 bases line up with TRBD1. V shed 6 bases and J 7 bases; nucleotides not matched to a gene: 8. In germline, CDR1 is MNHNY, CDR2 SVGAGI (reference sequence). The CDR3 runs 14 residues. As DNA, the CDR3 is TGTGCCAGCAGCTTCGGACAGGGCAGCCAGCCCCAGCATTTT. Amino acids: CASSFGQGSQPQHF.

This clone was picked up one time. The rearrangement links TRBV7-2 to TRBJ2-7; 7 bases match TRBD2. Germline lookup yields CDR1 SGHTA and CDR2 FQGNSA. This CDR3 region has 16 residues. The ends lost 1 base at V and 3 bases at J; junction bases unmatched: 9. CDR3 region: CASSLEGASGDYEQYF. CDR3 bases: TGTGCCAGCAGCTTAGAGGGAGCCAGCGGGGACTACGAGCAGTACTTC. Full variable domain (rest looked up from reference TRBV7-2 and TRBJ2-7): GAGVSQSPSNKVTEKGKDVELRCDPISGHTALYWYRQSLGQGLEFLIYFQGNSAPDKSGLPSDRFSAERTGGSVSTLTIQRTQQEDSAVYLCASSLEGASGDYEQYFGPGTRLTVT.

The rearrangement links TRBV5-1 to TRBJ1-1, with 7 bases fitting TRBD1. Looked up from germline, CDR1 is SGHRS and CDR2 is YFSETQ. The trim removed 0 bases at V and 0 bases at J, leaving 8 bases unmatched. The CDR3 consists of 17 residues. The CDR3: CASSLGTGFNMNTEAFF. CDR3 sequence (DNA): TGCGCCAGCAGCTTGGGGACAGGATTCAACATGAACACTGAAGCTTTCTTT. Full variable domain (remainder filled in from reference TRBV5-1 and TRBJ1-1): KAGVTQTPRYLIKTRGQQVTLSCSPISGHRSVSWYQQTPGQGLQFLFEYFSETQRNKGNFPGRFSGRQFSNSRSEMNVSTLELGDSALYLCASSLGTGFNMNTEAFFGQGTRLTVV.

The CDR3 DNA sequence: TGTGCCAGCAGCTTGGGGGGTTTAGCGGGCGACGAGCAGTACTTC. It encodes CASSLGGLAGDEQYF. The chain couples TRBV5-4 to TRBJ2-7; TRBD2 aligns across 7 bases. Germline V gives CDR1 SGHNT, CDR2 YYREEE (reference sequence). The V segment lost 0 bases and the J segment 5 bases; nucleotides outside the gene matches: 8. CDR3 length: 15 residues.

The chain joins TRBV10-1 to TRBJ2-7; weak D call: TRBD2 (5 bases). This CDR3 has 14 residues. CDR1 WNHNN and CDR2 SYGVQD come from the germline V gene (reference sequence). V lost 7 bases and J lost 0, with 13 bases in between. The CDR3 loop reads CASKRVGSSYEQYF. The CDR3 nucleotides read TGCGCCAGCAAGAGGGTGGGAAGCTCCTACGAGCAGTACTTC.